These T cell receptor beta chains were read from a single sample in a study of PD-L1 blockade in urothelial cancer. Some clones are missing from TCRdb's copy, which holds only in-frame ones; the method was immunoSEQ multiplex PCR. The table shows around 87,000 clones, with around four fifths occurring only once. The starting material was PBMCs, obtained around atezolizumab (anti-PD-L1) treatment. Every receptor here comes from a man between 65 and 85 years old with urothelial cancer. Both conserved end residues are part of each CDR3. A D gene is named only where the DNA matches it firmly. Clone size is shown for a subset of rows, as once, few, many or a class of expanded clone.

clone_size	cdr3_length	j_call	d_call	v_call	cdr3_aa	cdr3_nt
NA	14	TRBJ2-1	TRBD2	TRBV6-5	CASSYSGTTNEQFF	TGTGCCAGCAGTTACTCCGGGACTACCAATGAGCAGTTCTTC
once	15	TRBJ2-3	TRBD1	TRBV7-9	CASSFGQGEGDTQYF	TGTGCCAGCAGCTTTGGACAGGGGGAGGGAGATACGCAGTATTTT
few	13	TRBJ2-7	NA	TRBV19	CASSDVGYYEQYF	TGTGCCAGTAGTGATGTCGGTTACTACGAGCAGTACTTC
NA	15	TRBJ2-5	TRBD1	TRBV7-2	CASSLLGQPQETQYF	TGTGCCAGCAGCTTACTGGGACAGCCCCAAGAGACCCAGTACTTC
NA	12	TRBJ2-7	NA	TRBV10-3	CAIAFREYEQYF	TGTGCCATCGCCTTCCGGGAGTACGAGCAGTACTTC
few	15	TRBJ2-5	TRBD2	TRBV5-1	CASSLVSGVKETQYF	TGCGCCAGCAGCTTGGTTAGCGGGGTTAAAGAGACCCAGTACTTC
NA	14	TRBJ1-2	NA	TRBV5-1	CASSSTGSNYGYTF	TGCGCCAGCAGCTCCACAGGGTCCAACTATGGCTACACCTTC
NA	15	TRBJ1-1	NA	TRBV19	CASRPTRGSNTEAFF	TGTGCCAGTAGGCCCACTCGGGGGTCGAACACTGAAGCTTTCTTT
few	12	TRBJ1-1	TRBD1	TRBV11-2	CASSLRQGLAFF	TGTGCCAGCAGCCTCAGACAGGGGCTAGCTTTCTTT
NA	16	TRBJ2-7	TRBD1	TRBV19	CASSKTGTGQNYEQYF	TGTGCCAGTAGCAAAACCGGGACAGGGCAGAACTACGAGCAGTACTTC
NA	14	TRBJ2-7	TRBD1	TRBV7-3	CASSLSTGGDEQYF	TGTGCCAGCAGCTTAAGTACAGGGGGCGACGAGCAGTACTTC
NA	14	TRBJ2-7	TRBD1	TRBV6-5	CASSYRDRGYEQYF	TGTGCCAGCAGTTACCGGGACAGGGGCTACGAGCAGTACTTC
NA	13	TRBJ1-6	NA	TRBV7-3	CASSLTPGSPLHF	TGTGCCAGCAGCTTAACGCCAGGGTCACCCCTCCACTTT
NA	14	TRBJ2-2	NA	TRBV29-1	CSVGDFTVTGELFF	TGCAGCGTTGGGGACTTTACCGTCACCGGGGAGCTGTTTTTT
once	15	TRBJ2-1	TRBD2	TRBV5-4	CASSLGAGGRTEQFF	TGTGCCAGCAGCTTGGGAGCGGGGGGGCGTACTGAGCAGTTCTTC
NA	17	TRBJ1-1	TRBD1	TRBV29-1	CSASPGGRLLRNTEAFF	TGCAGCGCCAGCCCAGGGGGCAGACTTCTTCGGAACACTGAAGCTTTCTTT
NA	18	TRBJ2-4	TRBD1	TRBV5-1	CASSRGTGNGVAKNIQYF	TGCGCCAGCAGCCGCGGGACAGGGAATGGGGTAGCCAAAAACATTCAGTACTTC
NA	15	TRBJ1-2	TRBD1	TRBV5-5	CASSLAAGGSYGYTF	TGTGCCAGCAGCTTGGCTGCAGGGGGTTCTTATGGCTACACCTTC
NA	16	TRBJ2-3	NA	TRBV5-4	CASSLGTTTSTDTQYF	TGTGCCAGCAGCCTAGGGACAACCACTAGCACAGATACGCAGTATTTT
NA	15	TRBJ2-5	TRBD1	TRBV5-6	CASSLWTGDGMTQYF	TGTGCCAGCAGCTTGTGGACAGGGGACGGGATGACCCAGTACTTC
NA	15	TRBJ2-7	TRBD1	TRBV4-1	CASSQEPTGVHEQYF	TGCGCCAGCAGCCAAGAACCGACAGGGGTGCACGAGCAGTACTTC
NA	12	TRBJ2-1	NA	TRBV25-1	CASSGKGGEQFF	TGTGCCAGCAGCGGTAAAGGGGGTGAGCAGTTCTTC
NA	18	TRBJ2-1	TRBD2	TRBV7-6	CASSPGLAGGGAYNEQFF	TGTGCCAGCAGCCCGGGACTAGCGGGGGGGGGAGCCTACAATGAGCAGTTCTTC
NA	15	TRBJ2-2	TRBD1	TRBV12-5	CASGPRQGDTGELFF	TGTGCTAGTGGCCCCCGACAGGGTGACACCGGGGAGCTGTTTTTT
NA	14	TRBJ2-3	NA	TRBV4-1	CASSLTGFTDTQYF	TGCGCCAGCAGCCTGACAGGTTTCACAGATACGCAGTATTTT
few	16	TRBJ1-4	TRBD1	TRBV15	CATSRTGAATNEKLFF	TGTGCCACCAGCAGAACAGGGGCCGCAACTAATGAAAAACTGTTTTTT
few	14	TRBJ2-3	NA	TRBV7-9	CASSLGRTTDTQYF	TGTGCCAGCAGCTTAGGCAGGACTACAGATACGCAGTATTTT
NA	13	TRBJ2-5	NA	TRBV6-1	CASSAGLQETQYF	TGTGCCAGCAGTGCGGGACTTCAAGAGACCCAGTACTTC
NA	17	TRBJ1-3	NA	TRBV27	CASSQQGSSGPADTIYF	TGTGCCAGCAGCCAACAAGGTAGCTCAGGGCCTGCGGACACCATATATTTT
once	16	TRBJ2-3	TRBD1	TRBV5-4	CASSLPQGAGTDTQYF	TGTGCCAGCAGCTTACCACAGGGGGCGGGAACAGATACGCAGTATTTT
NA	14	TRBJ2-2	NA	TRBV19	CASTSRGGTGELFF	TGTGCCAGTACTTCAAGGGGGGGCACCGGGGAGCTGTTTTTT
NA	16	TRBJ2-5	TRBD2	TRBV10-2	CASSLGLAGGGETQYF	TGCGCCAGCAGCCTTGGACTAGCGGGGGGCGGAGAGACCCAGTACTTC
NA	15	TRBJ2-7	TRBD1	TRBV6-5	CASSYGTGVSYEQYF	TGTGCCAGCAGTTACGGGACAGGAGTCTCCTACGAGCAGTACTTC
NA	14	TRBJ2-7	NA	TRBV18	CASSRGDSSYEQYF	TGTGCCAGCTCACGCGGGGACAGTTCCTACGAGCAGTACTTC
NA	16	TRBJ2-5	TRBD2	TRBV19	CASSIGLAGIQETQYF	TGTGCCAGTAGTATAGGACTAGCGGGCATACAAGAGACCCAGTACTTC
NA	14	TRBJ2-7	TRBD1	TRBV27	CASSQGQGAYEQYF	TGTGCCAGCAGTCAGGGACAGGGGGCCTACGAGCAGTACTTC
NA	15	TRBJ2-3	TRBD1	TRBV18	CASSQGQGDTDTQYF	TGTGCCAGCTCACAGGGGCAGGGGGACACAGATACGCAGTATTTT
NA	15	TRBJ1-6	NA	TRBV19	CASSAQTGLGSPLHF	TGTGCCAGTAGTGCGCAAACAGGGTTGGGTTCACCCCTCCACTTT
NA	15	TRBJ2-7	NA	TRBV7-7	CASSPTGVSSYEQYF	TGTGCTAGCAGTCCCACCGGGGTCAGCTCCTACGAGCAGTACTTC
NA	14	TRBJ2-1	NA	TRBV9	CASNLGGSGNEQFF	TGTGCCAGCAATCTAGGAGGAAGTGGCAATGAGCAGTTCTTC
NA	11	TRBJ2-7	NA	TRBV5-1	CASSLQGEQYF	TGCGCCAGCAGCTTGCAGGGAGAGCAGTACTTC
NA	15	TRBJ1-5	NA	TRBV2	CASSDVGAGNQPQHF	TGTGCCAGCAGTGATGTCGGTGCGGGCAATCAGCCCCAGCATTTT
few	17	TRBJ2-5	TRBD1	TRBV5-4	CASSLVQGVIRRETQYF	TGTGCCAGCAGCTTAGTTCAGGGGGTGATTAGGCGGGAGACCCAGTACTTC
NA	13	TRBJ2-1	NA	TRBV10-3	CAISEYSYNEQFF	TGTGCCATCAGTGAGTACAGCTACAATGAGCAGTTCTTC
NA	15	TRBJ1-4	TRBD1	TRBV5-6	CASSETGGMNEKLFF	TGTGCCAGCAGCGAGACAGGGGGTATGAATGAAAAACTGTTTTTT
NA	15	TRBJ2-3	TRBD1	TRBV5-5	CASSFTGGGGDTQYF	TGTGCCAGCAGCTTCACAGGGGGCGGCGGAGATACGCAGTATTTT
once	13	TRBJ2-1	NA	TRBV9	CASSRDSLNEQFF	TGTGCCAGCAGCAGAGACTCCCTCAATGAGCAGTTCTTC
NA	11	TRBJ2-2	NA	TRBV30	CAWRYTGELFF	TGTGCCTGGAGATATACCGGGGAGCTGTTTTTT
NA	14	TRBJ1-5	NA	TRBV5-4	CASSSDGLNQPQHF	TGTGCCAGCAGCTCGGACGGACTAAATCAGCCCCAGCATTTT
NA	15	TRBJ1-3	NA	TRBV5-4	CASSLGAGSGNTIYF	TGTGCCAGCAGCTTGGGGGCTGGGTCTGGAAACACCATATATTTT
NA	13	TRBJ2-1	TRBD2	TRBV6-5	CASSRSGLGEQFF	TGTGCCAGCAGTCGCTCTGGACTAGGCGAGCAGTTCTTC
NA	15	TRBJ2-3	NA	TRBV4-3	CASSQGQLSTDTQYF	TGCGCCAGCAGCCAAGGGCAATTAAGCACAGATACGCAGTATTTT
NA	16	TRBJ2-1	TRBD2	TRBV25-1	CASRGLAAYSYNEQFF	TGTGCCAGCAGAGGACTAGCGGCATACTCCTACAATGAGCAGTTCTTC
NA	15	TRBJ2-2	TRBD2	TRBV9	CASSVVGRAPGELFF	TGTGCCAGCAGCGTAGTTGGGAGGGCCCCCGGGGAGCTGTTTTTT
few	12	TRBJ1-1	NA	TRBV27	CASSLQGSEAFF	TGTGCCAGCAGTTTACAGGGTTCTGAAGCTTTCTTT
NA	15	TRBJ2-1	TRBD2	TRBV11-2	CASSPSGTSYNEQFF	TGTGCCAGCAGTCCTAGCGGGACCTCCTACAATGAGCAGTTCTTC